This section outlines one T cell receptor beta chain sequence together with its context. What it recognizes is unknown. This sample was taken from a study of cytomegalovirus exposure and HLA in healthy donors. Study observations and caveats: Earlier analysis yielded a pattern in which most TCR beta V segments were productive about 90% or about 30% of the time. Accurate predictions that matched the HLA-A and HLA-B alleles of most subjects were reportedly made from TCR beta sequences. Investigators reported 164 TCR beta chains as tied to cytomegalovirus.

It was with 60 Vbeta and 13 Jbeta primers that the PCR ran. TCRdb keeps only in-frame clones here, not all; method: immunoSEQ multiplex PCR. The sample data list about 170,000 clones. The germline V and J ends were trimmed by 4 bases and 5 bases, with 17 bases remaining between them. The CDR3 consists of 15 residues. CDR1 is SNHLY and CDR2 is FYNNEI in the germline V gene. Sample: PBMCs. The origin of this receptor is a woman under 30 in good health and CMV-seropositive. The V call is TRBV2, the J call TRBJ1-1; D is unresolved. The CDR3: CASSVSEQTMTEAFF. The CDR3 bases are TGTGCCAGCAGTGTTTCGGAACAGACGATGACTGAAGCTTTCTTT.